This T cell receptor beta chain was documented in a study of T cell repertoires in cytomegalovirus infection. As for the study in general: Matching HLA type, along with CMV infection, was indicated by public TCR beta signatures. Overall study findings and caveats: HLA-C-restricted CMV-specific TCR beta clonotypes prevailed in the ex vivo response. Totalled public TCR beta family frequency picked out people who carried CMV plus the relevant HLA.

The germline V and J ends were trimmed by 5 bases and 1 base, with 11 bases remaining between them. The germline gives CDR1 LNHDA, CDR2 SQIVND (reference sequence). The CDR3 has 14 amino acids. This clonotype is a singleton in its sample. Its antigen is unknown. Possible read error: a much larger clone is one base away. TCRdb reprocessed the reads via MiXCR and lists one record per CDR3 protein. Among some 270,000 distinct CDR3 sequences, about 18% were seen once, and the ten largest hold roughly 50%. This TCR was recovered from a human donor in good health (CMV status not recorded). Some clones in this sample may be carry-over from other donors' samples. Sequenced sample: CD8+ T cells from PBMCs. The chain combines TRBV19 with TRBJ1-1; maybe TRBD1 (5 bases). CDR3: CASSARQRNTEAFF. CDR3 DNA: TGTGCCAGTAGTGCCAGACAGAGGAACACTGAAGCTTTCTTT.